This T cell receptor (beta chain) is drawn from a study of CD8+ T cells in alopecia areata. It was cDNA, reverse transcribed from extracted RNA, that served as the sequencing template. Assay used: immunoSEQ multiplex PCR; TCRdb lists only in-frame clones, some missing. The table has 180,000 or so clones, approximately 70% seen once. The clonotype comes from a human donor with alopecia areata. The input for sequencing was CD8+ T cells sorted from blood, taken at week 0.

The CDR3 sequence is CASSEGGGANEQFF. The CDR3 bases are TGTGCCAGCAGTGAAGGTGGGGGGGCCAATGAGCAGTTCTTC. The chain links TRBV6-1 to TRBJ2-1; tentative D call: TRBD2 (7 bases). V was clipped by 1 base and J by 6 bases, with 10 bases between them. Germline CDR1 reads MNHNS; CDR2 reads SASEGT. CDR3 length equals 14 residues.